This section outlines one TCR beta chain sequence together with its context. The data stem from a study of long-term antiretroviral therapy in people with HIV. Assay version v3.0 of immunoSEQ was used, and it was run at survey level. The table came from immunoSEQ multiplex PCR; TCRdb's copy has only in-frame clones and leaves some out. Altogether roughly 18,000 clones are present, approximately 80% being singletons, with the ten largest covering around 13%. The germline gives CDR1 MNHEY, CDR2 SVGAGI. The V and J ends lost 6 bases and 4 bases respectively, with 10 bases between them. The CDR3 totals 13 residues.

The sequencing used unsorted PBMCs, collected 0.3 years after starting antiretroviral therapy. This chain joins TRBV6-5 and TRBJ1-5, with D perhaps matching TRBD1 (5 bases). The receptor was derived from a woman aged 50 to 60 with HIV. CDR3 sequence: CASSPTDNQPQHF. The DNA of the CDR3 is TGTGCCAGCAGCCCGACAGATAATCAGCCCCAGCATTTT.